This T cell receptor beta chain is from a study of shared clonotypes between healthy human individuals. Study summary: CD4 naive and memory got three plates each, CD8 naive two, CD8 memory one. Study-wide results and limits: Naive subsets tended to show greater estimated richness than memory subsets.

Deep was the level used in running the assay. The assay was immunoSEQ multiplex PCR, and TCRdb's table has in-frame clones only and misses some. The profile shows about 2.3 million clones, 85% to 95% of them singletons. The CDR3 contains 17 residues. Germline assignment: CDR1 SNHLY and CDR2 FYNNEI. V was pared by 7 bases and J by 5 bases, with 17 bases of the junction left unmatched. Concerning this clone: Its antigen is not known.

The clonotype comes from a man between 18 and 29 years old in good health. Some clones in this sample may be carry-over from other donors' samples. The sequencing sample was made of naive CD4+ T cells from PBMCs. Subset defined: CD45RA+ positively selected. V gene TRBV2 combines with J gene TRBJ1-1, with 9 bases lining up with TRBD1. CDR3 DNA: TGTGCCAGCATCCCCCCGGGACAGGGAAGGGTTGGAACTGAAGCTTTCTTT. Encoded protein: CASIPPGQGRVGTEAFF.